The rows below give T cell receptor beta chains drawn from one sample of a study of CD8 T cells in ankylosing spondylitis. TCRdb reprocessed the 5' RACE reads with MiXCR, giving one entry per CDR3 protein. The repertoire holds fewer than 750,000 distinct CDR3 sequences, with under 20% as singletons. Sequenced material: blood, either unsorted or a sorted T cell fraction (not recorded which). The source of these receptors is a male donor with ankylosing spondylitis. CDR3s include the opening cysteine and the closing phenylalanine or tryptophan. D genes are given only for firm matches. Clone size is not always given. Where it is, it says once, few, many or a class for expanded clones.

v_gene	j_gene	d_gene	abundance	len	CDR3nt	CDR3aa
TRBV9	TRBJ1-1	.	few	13	TGTGCCAGCAGAAGGGGGGACACCGGCGAAGCTTTCTTT	CASRRGDTGEAFF
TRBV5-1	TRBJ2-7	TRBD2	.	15	TGCGCCAGCAGCTTGTCCCCGGGACTAGAGCACGAGCAGTACTTC	CASSLSPGLEHEQYF
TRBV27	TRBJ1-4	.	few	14	TGTGCCAGCAGGAGGGGGGAACCAAATGAAAAACTGTTTTTT	CASRRGEPNEKLFF
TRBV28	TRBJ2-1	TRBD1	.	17	TGTGCCAGCAGCCATTCACTTGGGACAGGGGTTTACAATGAGCAGTTCTTC	CASSHSLGTGVYNEQFF
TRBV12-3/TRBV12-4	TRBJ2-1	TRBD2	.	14	TGTGCCAGCAGTTTGTCTGGAGCGGGAGGGTCCTTTTTCTTC	CASSLSGAGGSFFF
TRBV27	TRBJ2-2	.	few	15	TGTGCCAGCAGTCTCCAATACTGGAACACCGGGGAGCTGTTTTTT	CASSLQYWNTGELFF
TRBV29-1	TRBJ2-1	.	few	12	TGCAGCGTAAACTACCCCTACAATGAGCAGTTCTTC	CSVNYPYNEQFF
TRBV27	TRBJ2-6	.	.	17	TGTGCCAGCAGCCCTAACCTGCCTTTGGCTGGGGCCAACGTCCTGACTTTC	CASSPNLPLAGANVLTF
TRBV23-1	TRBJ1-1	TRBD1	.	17	TGCGCCAGCAGTCAATCGGGGCCGGACAGGGAGAACACTGAAGCTTTCTTT	CASSQSGPDRENTEAFF
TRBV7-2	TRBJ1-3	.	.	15	TGTGCCAGCAGCTTAGCGGCAGGCCTGAGGAACACCATATATTTT	CASSLAAGLRNTIYF
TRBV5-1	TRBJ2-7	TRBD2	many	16	TGCGCCAGCAGCATCGATGGCGGGAGCCCGGGGGACGAGCAGTACTTC	CASSIDGGSPGDEQYF
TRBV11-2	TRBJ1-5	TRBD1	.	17	TGTGCCAGCAGCTTAGTTCTTAGCCAGGGGGCTAGTCAGCCCCAGCATTTT	CASSLVLSQGASQPQHF
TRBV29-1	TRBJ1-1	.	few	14	TGCAGCGTTGAACCCCCTGGGGTCGACACTGAAGCTTTCTTT	CSVEPPGVDTEAFF
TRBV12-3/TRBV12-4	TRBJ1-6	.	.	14	TGTGCCACCAGGGCCGGGACGGCTAATTCACCCCTCCACTTT	CATRAGTANSPLHF
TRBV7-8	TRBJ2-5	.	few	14	TGTGCCAGCAGCTTAGGCGAAGGGTGGGAGACCCAGTACTTC	CASSLGEGWETQYF
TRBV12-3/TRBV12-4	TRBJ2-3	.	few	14	TGTGCCAGCAGTTTTAGTCTTGTGGCAGATACGCAGTATTTT	CASSFSLVADTQYF
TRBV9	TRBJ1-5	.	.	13	TGTGCCAGCAGCGTAGAAGGGGTCGGGCCCCAGCATTTT	CASSVEGVGPQHF
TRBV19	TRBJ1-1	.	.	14	TGTGCCAGTAGTAACCCCTCGGGGGTCACTGAAGCTTTCTTT	CASSNPSGVTEAFF
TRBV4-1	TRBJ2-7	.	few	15	TGCGCCAGCAGCCAAGGGGAAGCGAGCTCCTACGAGCAGTACTTC	CASSQGEASSYEQYF
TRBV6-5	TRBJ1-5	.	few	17	TGTGCCAGCAGTTACTCGGGGGGGCCGCTGAGCAATCAGCCCCAGCATTTT	CASSYSGGPLSNQPQHF
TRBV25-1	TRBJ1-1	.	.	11	TGTGCCAGCAGTGAGGGCAATTTGGCTTTCTTT	CASSEGNLAFF
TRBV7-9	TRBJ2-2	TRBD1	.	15	TGTGCCAGCAGCACCGGGACAGGCCTCCCCGGGGAGCTGTTTTTT	CASSTGTGLPGELFF
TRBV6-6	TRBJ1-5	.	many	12	TGTGCCAGCAGTTACGGGGGTCAGCCCCAGCATTTT	CASSYGGQPQHF
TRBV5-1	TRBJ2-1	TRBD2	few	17	TGCGCCAGCAGCTTGGGGACTAGCGGGATAACCGCCGATGAGCAGTTCTTC	CASSLGTSGITADEQFF
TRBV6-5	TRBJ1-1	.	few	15	TGTGCCAGCAGTTACTCGAAGCGCGGGAACACTGAAGCTTTCTTT	CASSYSKRGNTEAFF
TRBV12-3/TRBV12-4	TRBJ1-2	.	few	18	TGTGCCAGCAGCCCCCAGGACGGTGCAAAGTTAGGAGTCTATGGCTACACCTTC	CASSPQDGAKLGVYGYTF
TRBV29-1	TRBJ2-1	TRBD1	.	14	TGCAGCGTGAACAGGGACAGGGCTTTTAATGAGCAGTTCTTC	CSVNRDRAFNEQFF
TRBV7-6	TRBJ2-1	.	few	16	TGTGCCAGCAGCCCCCCACTAGTCGTTGCCTACAATGAGCAGTTCTTC	CASSPPLVVAYNEQFF
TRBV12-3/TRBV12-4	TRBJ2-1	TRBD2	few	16	TGTGCCAGCAGTACCCGGACTAGCGGGTTATACAATGAGCAGTTCTTC	CASSTRTSGLYNEQFF
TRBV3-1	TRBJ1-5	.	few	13	TGTGCCAGCAGCTTTGGGACCGGTCAGCCCCAGCATTTT	CASSFGTGQPQHF
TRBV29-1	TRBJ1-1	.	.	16	TGCAGCGTTGACCCTCGCGAGGGACAACCCAACACTGAAGCTTTCTTT	CSVDPREGQPNTEAFF
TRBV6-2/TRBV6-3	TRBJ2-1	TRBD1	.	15	TGTGCCAGCAGCGAGGCGGAGGGACAGGTTAGGGGGCAGTTCTTC	CASSEAEGQVRGQFF